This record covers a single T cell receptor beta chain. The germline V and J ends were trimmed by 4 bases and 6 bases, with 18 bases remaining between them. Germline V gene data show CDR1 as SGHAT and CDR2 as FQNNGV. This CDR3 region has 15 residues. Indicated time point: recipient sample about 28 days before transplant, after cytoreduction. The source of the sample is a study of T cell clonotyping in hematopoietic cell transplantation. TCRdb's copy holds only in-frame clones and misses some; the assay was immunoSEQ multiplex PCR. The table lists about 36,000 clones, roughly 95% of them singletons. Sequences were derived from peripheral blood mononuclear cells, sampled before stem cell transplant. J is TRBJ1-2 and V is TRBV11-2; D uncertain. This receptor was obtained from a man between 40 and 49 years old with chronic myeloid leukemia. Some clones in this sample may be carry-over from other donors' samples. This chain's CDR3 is CASSSIRGLGHGYTF. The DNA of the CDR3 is TGTGCCAGCAGCTCTATCCGAGGGCTAGGTCATGGCTACACCTTC. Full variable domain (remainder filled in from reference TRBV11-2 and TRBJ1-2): EAGVAQSPRYKIIEKRQSVAFWCNPISGHATLYWYQQILGQGPKLLIQFQNNGVVDDSQLPKDRFSAERLKGVDSTLKIQPAKLEDSAVYLCASSSIRGLGHGYTFGSGTRLTVV.